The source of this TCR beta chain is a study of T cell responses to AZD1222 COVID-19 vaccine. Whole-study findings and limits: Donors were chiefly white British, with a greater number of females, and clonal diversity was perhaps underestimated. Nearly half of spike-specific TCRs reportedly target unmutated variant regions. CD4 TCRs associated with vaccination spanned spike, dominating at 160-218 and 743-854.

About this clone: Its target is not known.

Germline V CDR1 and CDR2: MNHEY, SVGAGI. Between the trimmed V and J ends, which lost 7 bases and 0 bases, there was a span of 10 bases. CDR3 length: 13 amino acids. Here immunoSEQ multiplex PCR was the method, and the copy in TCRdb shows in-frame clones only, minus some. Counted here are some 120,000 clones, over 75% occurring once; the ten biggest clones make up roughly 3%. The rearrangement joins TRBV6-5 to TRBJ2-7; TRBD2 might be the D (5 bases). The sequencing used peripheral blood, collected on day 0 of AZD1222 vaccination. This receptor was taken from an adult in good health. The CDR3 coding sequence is TGTGCCAGCATAGCGTCGAGCTCCTACGAGCAGTACTTC. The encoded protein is CASIASSSYEQYF.